The rows below give T cell receptor beta chains drawn from one sample of a study of T cell responses to AZD1222 COVID-19 vaccine. Here immunoSEQ multiplex PCR was the method, and the copy in TCRdb shows in-frame clones only, minus some. The repertoire holds more than 140,000 clones, with about 91% as singletons. Sequences were derived from peripheral blood, sampled on day 0 of AZD1222 vaccination. These receptors all come from an adult in good health. Both conserved end residues are part of each CDR3. The D gene is left open where the match is weak. Size is stated for part of the rows, as once, few or many counts, or as a class when the clone is expanded.

j_call,clone_size,d_call,v_call,cdr3_aa,cdr3_nt
TRBJ2-5,.,.,TRBV7-9,CASSFVDRETQYF,TGTGCCAGCAGCTTTGTAGACCGCGAGACCCAGTACTTC
TRBJ1-2,.,.,TRBV5-1,CASSSPGGYTF,TGCGCCAGCAGCTCCCCGGGGGGCTACACCTTC
TRBJ1-6,.,.,TRBV9,CASSVAEGRNSPLHF,TGTGCCAGCAGCGTAGCGGAGGGAAGAAATTCACCCCTCCACTTT
TRBJ1-5,.,TRBD1,TRBV28,CASSSTGNQQHF,TGTGCCAGCAGCTCGACAGGGAATCAGCAGCATTTT
TRBJ1-6,.,.,TRBV28,CASSLFDQVGSPLHF,TGTGCCAGCAGTTTATTCGACCAGGTCGGTTCACCCCTCCACTTT
TRBJ2-5,.,TRBD2,TRBV7-2,CASSLSGSRETQYF,TGTGCCAGCAGCTTAAGCGGGAGTCGTGAGACCCAGTACTTC
TRBJ2-7,.,.,TRBV4-3,CASSQARGSYEQYF,TGCGCCAGCAGCCAAGCGCGGGGTTCCTACGAGCAGTACTTC
TRBJ2-7,.,.,TRBV7-9,CASSSSVGEQYF,TGTGCCAGCAGCTCAAGCGTAGGCGAGCAGTACTTC
TRBJ1-2,.,TRBD1,TRBV4-1,CASSQAGGHRNYGYTF,TGCGCCAGCAGCCAAGCAGGGGGACACAGGAACTATGGCTACACCTTC
TRBJ1-4,.,.,TRBV19,CASKWGRAPEKLFF,TGTGCCAGTAAATGGGGCAGGGCCCCTGAAAAACTGTTTTTT
TRBJ2-1,.,TRBD2,TRBV5-4,CASSSATSGIYNEQFF,TGTGCCAGCAGCTCCGCAACTAGCGGGATCTACAATGAGCAGTTCTTC
TRBJ1-1,.,TRBD1,TRBV30,CAWRQGRSVTFF,TGTGCCTGGCGACAGGGCCGATCTGTTACTTTCTTT
TRBJ2-7,.,.,TRBV29-1,CSVKGQGFGSMDF,TGCAGCGTTAAGGGTCAGGGTTTTGGTAGCATGGACTTC
TRBJ1-1,.,.,TRBV9,CASSVSRSGEGNTEAFF,TGTGCCAGCAGCGTTTCCCGATCGGGGGAAGGGAACACTGAAGCTTTCTTT
TRBJ2-3,.,TRBD2,TRBV28,CASSLETSGRRSPTDTQYF,TGTGCCAGCAGCCTGGAGACTAGCGGGAGAAGGTCTCCCACAGATACGCAGTATTTT
TRBJ2-2,.,TRBD2,TRBV5-1,CASSPRTSGIKAGELFF,TGCGCCAGCAGCCCGAGGACTAGCGGGATTAAGGCGGGGGAGCTGTTTTTT
TRBJ2-7,few,.,TRBV5-4,CASSLGGRGPSEQYF,TGTGCCAGCAGCTTGGGGGGTAGGGGCCCCTCCGAGCAGTACTTC
TRBJ1-2,.,TRBD1,TRBV4-3,CASSQDLGTGYGYTF,TGCGCCAGCAGCCAAGATCTCGGGACAGGGTATGGCTACACCTTC
TRBJ2-1,.,TRBD2,TRBV3-1/TRBV3-2,CASSRKAGTSGRRNEQFF,TGTGCCAGCAGCCGCAAAGCCGGGACTAGCGGGAGAAGGAATGAGCAGTTCTTC
TRBJ2-7,.,.,TRBV5-1,CASSLPGGEQYF,TGCGCCAGCAGCTTACCTGGGGGGGAGCAGTACTTC
TRBJ2-1,.,.,TRBV6-2/TRBV6-3,CASSYTGSYNEQFF,TGTGCCAGCAGTTATACAGGCTCCTACAATGAGCAGTTCTTC
TRBJ1-5,.,.,TRBV4-3,CASSQDRAQPQHF,TGCGCCAGCAGCCAAGACAGGGCTCAGCCCCAGCATTTT
TRBJ2-7,.,TRBD2,TRBV4-2,CASSQEAGGTISGMGYEQYF,TGTGCCAGCAGCCAAGAGGCTGGGGGTACGATTAGCGGGATGGGGTACGAGCAGTACTTC
TRBJ1-4,.,.,TRBV3-1/TRBV3-2,CASSRGRREKLFF,TGTGCCAGCAGCCGGGGACGTAGGGAAAAACTGTTTTTT
TRBJ1-4,.,.,TRBV4-1,CASSQSDSKWGEKLFF,TGCGCCAGCAGCCAATCAGACAGCAAATGGGGCGAAAAACTGTTTTTT
TRBJ2-1,.,TRBD2,TRBV28,CAIPSGRGDEQFF,TGTGCCATTCCTAGCGGGAGGGGCGATGAGCAGTTCTTC
TRBJ1-5,few,.,TRBV3-1/TRBV3-2,CASSLDTGGNQPQHF,TGTGCCAGCAGCCTGGACACTGGGGGCAATCAGCCCCAGCATTTT
TRBJ1-4,.,.,TRBV3-1/TRBV3-2,CASSQSAHYEKLFF,TGTGCCAGCAGCCAAAGCGCCCACTATGAAAAACTGTTTTTT
TRBJ1-3,.,TRBD1,TRBV30,CAWSYGGQAGNTIYF,TGTGCCTGGAGTTATGGGGGACAGGCTGGAAACACCATATATTTT
TRBJ1-1,.,.,TRBV12-3/TRBV12-4,CASTLTVNTEAFF,TGTGCCAGCACCCTGACAGTCAACACTGAAGCTTTCTTT
TRBJ2-7,.,.,TRBV6-5,CASSLGAPREGEQYF,TGTGCCAGCAGTTTGGGGGCGCCCCGTGAGGGCGAGCAGTACTTC
TRBJ2-7,.,.,TRBV2,CASSVGYTYEQYF,TGTGCCAGCAGTGTAGGGTACACCTACGAGCAGTACTTC
TRBJ2-1,.,TRBD2,TRBV5-4,CASSPDSGRAYNEQFF,TGTGCCAGCAGCCCCGATAGCGGGAGGGCCTACAATGAGCAGTTCTTC
TRBJ2-1,.,.,TRBV3-1/TRBV3-2,CASSHGHSEAYNEQFF,TGTGCCAGCAGCCATGGGCACAGCGAGGCCTACAATGAGCAGTTCTTC
TRBJ1-3,.,.,TRBV7-2,CASSLVNSGNTIYF,TGTGCCAGCAGCTTAGTCAACTCTGGAAACACCATATATTTT
TRBJ2-1,.,TRBD2,TRBV7-9,CAIKTSGIIYEQFF,TGTGCCATAAAGACTAGCGGTATAATATATGAGCAGTTCTTC
TRBJ1-5,.,.,TRBV24-1,CATSDLRVNQPQHF,TGTGCCACCAGTGATTTGAGGGTAAATCAGCCCCAGCATTTT
TRBJ2-1,.,TRBD2,TRBV19,CASSLSASGSDEQFF,TGTGCCAGTAGTTTATCTGCTAGCGGGAGCGATGAGCAGTTCTTC
TRBJ1-6,.,TRBD1,TRBV28,CASSLLGQGNSPLHF,TGTGCCAGCAGTTTATTGGGACAGGGTAATTCACCCCTCCACTTT
TRBJ1-1,.,.,TRBV6-1,CASSEEVTNTEAFF,TGTGCCAGCAGTGAAGAGGTAACGAACACTGAAGCTTTCTTT
TRBJ1-5,.,.,TRBV6-5,CASRRGERSQPQHF,TGTGCCAGCAGGCGGGGGGAGAGGAGTCAGCCCCAGCATTTT
TRBJ1-1,.,.,TRBV11-3,CASSSQTLNTEAFF,TGTGCCAGCAGCTCACAAACCCTGAACACTGAAGCTTTCTTT
TRBJ2-5,.,.,TRBV27,CASRLSAWYQETQYF,TGTGCCAGCAGATTATCGGCCTGGTACCAAGAGACCCAGTACTTC
TRBJ2-7,.,TRBD1,TRBV6-5,CASTVGTGSYEQYF,TGTGCCAGCACAGTCGGGACAGGATCCTACGAGCAGTACTTC
TRBJ1-5,once,.,TRBV15,CATGGDQPQHF,TGTGCCACCGGCGGGGATCAGCCCCAGCATTTT
TRBJ1-2,.,.,TRBV19,CASSILGDYGYTF,TGTGCCAGTAGTATACTGGGGGACTATGGCTACACCTTC
TRBJ1-1,.,.,TRBV14,CASSETLGPRNTEAFF,TGTGCCAGCAGCGAAACTCTGGGGCCACGGAACACTGAAGCTTTCTTT
TRBJ1-1,.,.,TRBV30,CAWRGGPTEAFF,TGTGCCTGGAGGGGGGGGCCGACTGAAGCTTTCTTT
TRBJ1-1,.,TRBD1,TRBV27,CASRDGQGIWNTEAFF,TGTGCCAGCAGAGACGGACAGGGGATTTGGAACACTGAAGCTTTCTTT
TRBJ2-3,.,TRBD2,TRBV6-1,CASSETSGGADTQYF,TGTGCCAGCAGTGAAACTAGCGGGGGGGCAGATACGCAGTATTTT
TRBJ2-5,.,.,TRBV5-8,CASSPTFSRETQYF,TGTGCCAGCAGCCCCACCTTTTCGCGGGAGACCCAGTACTTC
TRBJ2-5,.,TRBD1,TRBV7-9,CASSLRPGTGEETQYF,TGTGCCAGCAGCTTACGTCCCGGGACAGGGGAGGAGACCCAGTACTTC
TRBJ2-1,.,TRBD1,TRBV2,CASSTQGYEQFF,TGTGCCAGCAGCACACAGGGGTATGAGCAGTTCTTC
TRBJ2-7,.,TRBD2,TRBV5-4,CASSPPTSGSRVDEQYF,TGTGCCAGCAGCCCGCCGACTAGCGGGAGCAGAGTTGACGAGCAGTACTTC
TRBJ2-7,.,.,TRBV28,CASISTGYTYEQYF,TGTGCCAGCATCTCAACGGGCTACACCTACGAGCAGTACTTC
TRBJ2-5,.,.,TRBV19,CASSPSKSRAQETQYF,TGTGCCAGTAGTCCTTCGAAATCGCGTGCGCAAGAGACCCAGTACTTC
TRBJ2-7,.,.,TRBV27,CASSRGQGNEQYF,TGTGCCAGCAGCAGGGGCCAAGGGAACGAGCAGTACTTC
TRBJ1-1,.,.,TRBV9,CASSVSGQPNTEAFF,TGTGCCAGCAGCGTTTCAGGACAGCCGAACACTGAAGCTTTCTTT
TRBJ2-3,.,TRBD2,TRBV28,CASSPPGLAGGSTDTQYF,TGTGCCAGCAGCCCCCCCGGGCTAGCGGGAGGTAGCACAGATACGCAGTATTTT
TRBJ2-3,.,.,TRBV29-1,CSVDRGGPTDTQYF,TGCAGCGTTGATAGGGGGGGCCCCACAGATACGCAGTATTTT